Detailed here is one T cell receptor beta chain. Sample time point: newly diagnosed GD, antithyroid drugs for less than 3 months. RNA from PBMCs was the source of the TCR library. The data are from a study of regulatory T cells in long-lasting Graves disease. Sequencing libraries for TCR beta were prepared with iRepertoire HTBI primers and Arm-PCR of CDR3 regions. TCRdb reprocessed the multiplex PCR reads with MiXCR, giving one entry per CDR3 protein. Among 200,000 to 250,000 distinct CDR3 sequences listed, around 19% were seen once. The CDR3 is 15 residues long. With 2 bases removed from V and 0 bases from J, the gap between germline ends came to 8 bases.

Sample: peripheral blood mononuclear cells (PBMCs), taken at new diagnosis, from a patient treated with antithyroid drugs. The receptor comes from a female donor with Graves disease. The chain is built from TRBV12-3 or TRBV12-4 and TRBJ1-5, with no clear D. CDR3 in DNA: TGTGCCAGCAGTTTAAACCTATATAGCAATCAGCCCCAGCATTTT. Its translation is CASSLNLYSNQPQHF.